These T cell receptor beta chains were read from a single sample in a study of beta chain features in type 1 diabetes. The data were produced by immunoSEQ multiplex PCR, yet TCRdb's version contains in-frame clones alone and is incomplete. The data contain under 800,000 clones, 15% to 19% of them singletons. Sequencing used naive CD4+ T cells from blood. These receptors came from a man between 18 and 29 years old in good health. The CDR3 runs from the conserved cysteine through the conserved F or W. The D gene is left open where the match is weak. Not all rows give a size; the values are once, few, many and, for expanded clones, a class.

abundance | j_gene | d_gene | v_gene | CDR3nt | CDR3aa
few | TRBJ2-5 | TRBD2 | TRBV7-9 | TGTGCCAGCAGCTTATGGACTAGTGAGGTGGAGACCCAGTACTTC | CASSLWTSEVETQYF
NA | TRBJ1-5 | NA | TRBV19 | TGTGCCAGTAGTATAGATCCCTGGCCGCTAGATAGCAATCAGCCCCAGCATTTT | CASSIDPWPLDSNQPQHF
NA | TRBJ2-2 | NA | TRBV7-6 | TGTGCCAGCAGCGCTCACGAGGCTGCCGGGGAGCTGTTTTTT | CASSAHEAAGELFF
NA | TRBJ2-7 | TRBD1 | TRBV6-6 | TGTGCCAGCAGCCGACAGGGCTCCTACGAGCAGTACTTC | CASSRQGSYEQYF
NA | TRBJ2-7 | TRBD1 | TRBV7-9 | TGTGCCAGCAGCCCCTTCGGACAGGGGTACGAGCAGTACTTC | CASSPFGQGYEQYF
NA | TRBJ1-5 | NA | TRBV18 | TGTGCCAGCTCACCTGGAAGCAGGGGAGACCAGCCCCAGCATTTT | CASSPGSRGDQPQHF
few | TRBJ1-5 | TRBD1 | TRBV28 | TGTGCCAGCAGTTTATTAGAGGGACAGGGGGCTTGGGAGCCCCAGCATTTT | CASSLLEGQGAWEPQHF
NA | TRBJ1-5 | NA | TRBV7-8 | TGTGCCAGCAGCTTAGGTCAGGTCGTGGAGCCCCAGCATTTT | CASSLGQVVEPQHF
few | TRBJ1-2 | NA | TRBV4-2 | TGTGCCAGCAGCCAACCCGGGACTGGGGAGAGCTACACCTTC | CASSQPGTGESYTF
few | TRBJ1-1 | NA | TRBV18 | TGTGCCAGCTCACCAGATCGGATGAACACTGAAGCTTTCTTT | CASSPDRMNTEAFF
NA | TRBJ2-2 | TRBD2 | TRBV27 | TGTGCCAGCAGTTTCTTGACTAGCGCCGGGGAGCTGTTTTTT | CASSFLTSAGELFF
NA | TRBJ2-5 | NA | TRBV29-1 | TGCAGCGCCGGAATGGGGGGAGAGACCCAGTACTTC | CSAGMGGETQYF
NA | TRBJ2-7 | TRBD1 | TRBV18 | TGTGCCAGCTCACCGGGACAGGGGCTATCCTCCTACGAGCAGTACTTC | CASSPGQGLSSYEQYF
NA | TRBJ1-5 | NA | TRBV9 | TGTGCCAGCAGCGTAGGGGCCACCATGTATAGCAATCAGCCCCAGCATTTT | CASSVGATMYSNQPQHF
NA | TRBJ2-3 | NA | TRBV5-6 | TGTGCCAGCAGCCGTAATTGGGCCGAGGGTGACACAGATACGCAGTATTTT | CASSRNWAEGDTDTQYF
NA | TRBJ2-1 | TRBD2 | TRBV4-1 | TGCGCCAGCAGCAAAGCATCCGGGACTAGCGATTACAATGAGCAGTTCTTC | CASSKASGTSDYNEQFF
NA | TRBJ1-2 | NA | TRBV28 | TGTGCCAGCAGTACTGGGGCCGATAGCTATGGCTACACCTTC | CASSTGADSYGYTF
few | TRBJ2-2 | NA | TRBV7-3 | TGTGCCAGCAGCTTAGGGTCTGGGAACACCGGGGAGCTGTTTTTT | CASSLGSGNTGELFF
NA | TRBJ2-2 | NA | TRBV5-1 | TGCGCCAGCACCCCCGACCGAATATGGGGCACCGGGGAGCTGTTTTTT | CASTPDRIWGTGELFF
NA | TRBJ2-3 | NA | TRBV9 | TGTGCCAGCAGCGTCGAATGGGTCACAGATACGCAGTATTTT | CASSVEWVTDTQYF
few | TRBJ2-4 | TRBD1 | TRBV10-3 | TGTGCCGGCGGGGACAGGGCCGCCAAAAACATTCAGTACTTC | CAGGDRAAKNIQYF
few | TRBJ2-1 | TRBD1 | TRBV30 | TGTGCCTGGATGGGACAGACCAGAAATGAGCAGTTCTTC | CAWMGQTRNEQFF
NA | TRBJ1-5 | NA | TRBV19 | TGTGCCAGTAGTACGGAAGACACCTCCCGCAATCAGCCCCAGCATTTT | CASSTEDTSRNQPQHF
few | TRBJ1-1 | NA | TRBV5-1 | TGCGCCAGCAGCTTGGATGCAGGCACGAACACTGAAGCTTTCTTT | CASSLDAGTNTEAFF
NA | TRBJ2-5 | NA | TRBV6-5 | TGTGCCAGCAATCCTCTAATGGGCAGGGAGACCCAGTACTTC | CASNPLMGRETQYF
few | TRBJ2-7 | NA | TRBV14 | TGTGCCAGCAGCCGAGAAATGGGAGCGTTCTACGAGCAGTACTTC | CASSREMGAFYEQYF
few | TRBJ2-1 | NA | TRBV19 | TGTGCCAGTAAGGGGCTAGTCGGGTCCTACAATGAGCAGTTCTTC | CASKGLVGSYNEQFF
NA | TRBJ2-3 | NA | TRBV9 | TGTGCCAGCAGCGTAGCGGGGGTAGCAGATACGCAGTATTTT | CASSVAGVADTQYF
NA | TRBJ2-4 | NA | TRBV25-1 | TGTGCCAGCAGTGCGGGGTCCAAAAACATTCAGTACTTC | CASSAGSKNIQYF
few | TRBJ2-1 | NA | TRBV19 | TGTGCCAGTAGTATAGTAGTTGATGGGAAGCAGTTCTTC | CASSIVVDGKQFF
once | TRBJ1-5 | NA | TRBV9 | TGTGCCAGCAGCGTAGAGGGAGCGGCCAATCAGCCCCAGCATTTT | CASSVEGAANQPQHF
few | TRBJ2-5 | TRBD2 | TRBV7-9 | TGTGCCAGCATTAGCGGGGCCGGGGGAGAGACCCAGTACTTC | CASISGAGGETQYF
NA | TRBJ1-1 | NA | TRBV10-3 | TGTGCCAGTAAGATGCAGGACACTGAAGCTTTCTTT | CASKMQDTEAFF
NA | TRBJ2-7 | TRBD2 | TRBV5-4 | TGTGCCAGCAGTATTGTGACTAGCGCCTACGAGCAGTACTTC | CASSIVTSAYEQYF